The TCR beta chain under discussion was sequenced for a study of T cell responses to AZD1222 COVID-19 vaccine. The assay was immunoSEQ multiplex PCR, and TCRdb's table has in-frame clones only and misses some. The repertoire holds 200,000 or so clones, with 80% to 95% as singletons. General study results and limits: Once two AZD1222 doses were given, Spike-specific TCR breadth and depth went up. Repertoire samples came only from after the peak T cell response.

The CDR3 covers 15 residues. Germline CDR1 reads SGHDT; CDR2 reads YYEEEE. Trimming shortened V by 4 bases and J by 4 bases, and 14 bases separated the two germline ends. A note on this clone: Its antigen is undetermined.

The sample here was peripheral blood, taken 28 days after the second AZD1222 dose. The sequence derives from an adult who received the AZD1222 COVID-19 vaccine. This sequence joins TRBV5-6 and TRBJ1-4; D ambiguous. CDR3 nucleotides: TGTGCCAGCAGCACAATTGCTGGGATTAATGAAAAACTGTTTTTT. Translated: CASSTIAGINEKLFF.